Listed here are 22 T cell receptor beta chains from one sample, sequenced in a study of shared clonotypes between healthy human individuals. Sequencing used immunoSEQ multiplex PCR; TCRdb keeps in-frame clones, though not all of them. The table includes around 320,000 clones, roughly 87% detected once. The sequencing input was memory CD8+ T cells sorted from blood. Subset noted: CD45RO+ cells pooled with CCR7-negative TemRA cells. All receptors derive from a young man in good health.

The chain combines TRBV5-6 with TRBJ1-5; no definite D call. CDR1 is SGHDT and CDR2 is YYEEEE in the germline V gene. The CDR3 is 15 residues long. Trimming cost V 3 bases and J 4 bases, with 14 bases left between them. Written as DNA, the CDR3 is TGTGCCAGCAGCTCGAACGGGGTTAGGAATCAGCCCCAGCATTTT. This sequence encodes CASSSNGVRNQPQHF.

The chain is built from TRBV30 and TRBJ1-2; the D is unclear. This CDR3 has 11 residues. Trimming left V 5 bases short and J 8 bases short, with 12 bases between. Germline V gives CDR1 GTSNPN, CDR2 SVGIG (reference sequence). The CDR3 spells CAWQSAEGYTF. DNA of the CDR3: TGTGCCTGGCAGTCGGCCGAAGGCTACACCTTC.

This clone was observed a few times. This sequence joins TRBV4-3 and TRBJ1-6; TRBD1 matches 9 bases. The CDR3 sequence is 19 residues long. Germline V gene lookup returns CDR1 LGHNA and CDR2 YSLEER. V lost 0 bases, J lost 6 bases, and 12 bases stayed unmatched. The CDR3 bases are TGCGCCAGCAGCCAAGAACCAAAAGACAGGGGGGCAGTTAATTCACCCCTCCACTTT. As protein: CASSQEPKDRGAVNSPLHF.

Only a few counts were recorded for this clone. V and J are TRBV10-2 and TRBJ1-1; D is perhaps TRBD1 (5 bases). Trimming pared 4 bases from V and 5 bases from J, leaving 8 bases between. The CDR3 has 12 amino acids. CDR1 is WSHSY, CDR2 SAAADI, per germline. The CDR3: CASSAGITEAFF. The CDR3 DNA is TGCGCCAGCAGTGCAGGGATTACTGAAGCTTTCTTT.

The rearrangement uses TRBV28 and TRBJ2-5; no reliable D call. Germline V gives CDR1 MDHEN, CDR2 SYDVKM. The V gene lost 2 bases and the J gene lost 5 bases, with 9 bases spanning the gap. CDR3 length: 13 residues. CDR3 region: CASSLVLWETQYF. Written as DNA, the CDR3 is TGTGCCAGCAGTTTAGTGCTATGGGAGACCCAGTACTTC.

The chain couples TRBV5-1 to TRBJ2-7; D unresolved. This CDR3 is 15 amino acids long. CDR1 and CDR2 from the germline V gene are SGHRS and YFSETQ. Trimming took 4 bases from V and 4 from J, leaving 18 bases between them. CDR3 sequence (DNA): TGCGCCAGCAGCAGTCGTAACACGGGCAGGTACGAGCAGTACTTC. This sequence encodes CASSSRNTGRYEQYF.

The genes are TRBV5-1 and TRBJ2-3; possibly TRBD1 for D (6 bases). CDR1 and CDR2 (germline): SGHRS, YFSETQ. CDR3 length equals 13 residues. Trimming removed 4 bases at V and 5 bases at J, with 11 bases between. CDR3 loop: CASSAYRVDTQYF. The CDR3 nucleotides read TGCGCCAGCAGCGCCTACAGGGTAGATACGCAGTATTTT.

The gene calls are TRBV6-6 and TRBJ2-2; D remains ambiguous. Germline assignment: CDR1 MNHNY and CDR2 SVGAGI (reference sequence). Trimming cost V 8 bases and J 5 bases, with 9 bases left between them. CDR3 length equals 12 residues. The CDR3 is CASSAGTGELFF. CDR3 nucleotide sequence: TGTGCCAGCTCGGCCGGGACCGGGGAGCTGTTTTTT.

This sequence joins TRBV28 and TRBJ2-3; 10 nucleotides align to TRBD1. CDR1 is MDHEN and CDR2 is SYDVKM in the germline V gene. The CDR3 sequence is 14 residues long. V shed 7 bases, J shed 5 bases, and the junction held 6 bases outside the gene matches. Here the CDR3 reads CASKSGTGVDTQYF. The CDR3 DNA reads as TGTGCCAGCAAATCCGGGACAGGGGTAGATACGCAGTATTTT.

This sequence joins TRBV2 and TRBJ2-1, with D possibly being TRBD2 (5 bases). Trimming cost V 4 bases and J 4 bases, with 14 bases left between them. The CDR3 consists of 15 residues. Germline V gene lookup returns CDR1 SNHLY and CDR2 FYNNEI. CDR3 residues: CASSGAGLRYNEQFF. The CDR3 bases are TGTGCCAGCAGTGGGGCGGGCCTGAGGTACAATGAGCAGTTCTTC.

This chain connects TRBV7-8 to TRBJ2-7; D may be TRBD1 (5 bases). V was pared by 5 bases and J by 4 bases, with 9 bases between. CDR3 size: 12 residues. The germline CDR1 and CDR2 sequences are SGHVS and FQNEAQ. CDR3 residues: CASSTDSYEQYF. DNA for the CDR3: TGTGCCAGCAGCACCGACAGTTACGAGCAGTACTTC. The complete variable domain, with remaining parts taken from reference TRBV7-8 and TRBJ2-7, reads GAGVSQSPRYKVAKRGQDVALRCDPISGHVSLFWYQQALGQGPEFLTYFQNEAQLDKSGLPSDRFFAERPEGSVSTLKIQRTQQEDSAVYLCASSTDSYEQYFGPGTRLTVT.

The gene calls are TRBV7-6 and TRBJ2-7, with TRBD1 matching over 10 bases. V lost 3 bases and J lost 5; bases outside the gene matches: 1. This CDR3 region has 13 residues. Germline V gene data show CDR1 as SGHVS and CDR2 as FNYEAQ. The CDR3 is CASSLDRGDEQYF. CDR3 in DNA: TGTGCCAGCAGCTTGGACAGGGGGGACGAGCAGTACTTC.

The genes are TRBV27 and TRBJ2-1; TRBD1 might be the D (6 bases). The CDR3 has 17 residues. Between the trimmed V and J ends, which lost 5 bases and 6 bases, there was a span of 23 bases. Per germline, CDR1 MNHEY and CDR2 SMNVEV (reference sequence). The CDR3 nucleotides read TGTGCCAGCAGTAATCCGACAGGAAACCACGCTGGCAATGAGCAGTTCTTC. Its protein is CASSNPTGNHAGNEQFF.

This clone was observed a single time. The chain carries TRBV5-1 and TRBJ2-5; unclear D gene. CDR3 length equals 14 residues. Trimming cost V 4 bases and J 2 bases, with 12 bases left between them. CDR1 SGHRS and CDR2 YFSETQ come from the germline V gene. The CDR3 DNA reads TGCGCCAGCAGCCGGGTAACTCGACAAGAGACCCAGTACTTC. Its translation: CASSRVTRQETQYF.

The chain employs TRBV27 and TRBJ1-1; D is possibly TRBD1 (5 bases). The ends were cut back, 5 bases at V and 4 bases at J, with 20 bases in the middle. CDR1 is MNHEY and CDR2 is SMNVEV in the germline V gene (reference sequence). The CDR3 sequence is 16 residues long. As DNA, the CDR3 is TGTGCCAGCAGTCCCCAACCCGGGGCGGCTATCACTGAAGCTTTCTTT. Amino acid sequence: CASSPQPGAAITEAFF.

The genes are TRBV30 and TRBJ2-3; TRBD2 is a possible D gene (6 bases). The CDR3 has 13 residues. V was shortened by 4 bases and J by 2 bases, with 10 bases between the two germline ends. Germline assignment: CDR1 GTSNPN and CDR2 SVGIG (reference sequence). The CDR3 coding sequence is TGTGCCTGGACCGGGACTCTCACAGATACGCAGTATTTT. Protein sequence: CAWTGTLTDTQYF.

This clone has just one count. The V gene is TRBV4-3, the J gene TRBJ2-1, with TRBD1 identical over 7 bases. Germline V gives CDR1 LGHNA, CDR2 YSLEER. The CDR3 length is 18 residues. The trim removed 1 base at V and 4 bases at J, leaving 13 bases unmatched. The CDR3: CASSQVTHRDRAYNEQFF. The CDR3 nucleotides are TGCGCCAGCAGCCAAGTAACCCACCGGGACAGAGCATACAATGAGCAGTTCTTC.

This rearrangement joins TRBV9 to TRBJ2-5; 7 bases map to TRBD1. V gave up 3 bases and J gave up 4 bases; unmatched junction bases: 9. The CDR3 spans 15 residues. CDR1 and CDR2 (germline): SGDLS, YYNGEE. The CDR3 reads CASSADREAGETQYF. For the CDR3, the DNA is TGTGCCAGCAGCGCCGACAGGGAAGCCGGAGAGACCCAGTACTTC.

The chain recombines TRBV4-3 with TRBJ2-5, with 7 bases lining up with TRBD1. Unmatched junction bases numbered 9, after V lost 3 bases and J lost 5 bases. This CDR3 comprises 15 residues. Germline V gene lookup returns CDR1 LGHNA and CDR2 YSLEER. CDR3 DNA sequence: TGCGCCAGCAGCCAGGGGCAGGGGGTCGGCGAGACCCAGTACTTC. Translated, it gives CASSQGQGVGETQYF.

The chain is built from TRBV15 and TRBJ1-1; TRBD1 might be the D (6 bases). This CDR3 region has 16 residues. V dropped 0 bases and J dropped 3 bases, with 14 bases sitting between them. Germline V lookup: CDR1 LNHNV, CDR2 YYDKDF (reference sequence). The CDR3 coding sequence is TGTGCCACCAGCAGAGATGAGCGGGGGCTGGACACTGAAGCTTTCTTT. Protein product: CATSRDERGLDTEAFF.

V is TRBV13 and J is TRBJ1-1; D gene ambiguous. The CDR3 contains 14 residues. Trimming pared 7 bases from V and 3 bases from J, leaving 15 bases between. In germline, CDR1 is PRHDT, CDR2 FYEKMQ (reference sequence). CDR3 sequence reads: CASNLRMADTEAFF. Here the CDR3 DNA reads TGTGCCAGCAACCTCCGGATGGCTGACACTGAAGCTTTCTTT.

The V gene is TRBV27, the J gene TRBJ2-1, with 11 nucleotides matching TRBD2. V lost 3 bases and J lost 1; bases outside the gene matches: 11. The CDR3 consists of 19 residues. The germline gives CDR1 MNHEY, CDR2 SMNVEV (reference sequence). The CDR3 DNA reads TGTGCCAGCAGTTTCGTGGGGATTAGCGGGGGGGCTTCCTACAATGAGCAGTTCTTC. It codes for CASSFVGISGGASYNEQFF.